This TCR beta chain stems from a study of blood T cell repertoires in COVID-19. Profiled with immunoSEQ multiplex PCR; TCRdb holds only in-frame clones, not every one. Of 300,000 or so clones in the sample, 86% were seen once. Trimming removed 5 bases at V and 3 bases at J, with 11 bases between. Germline V gene lookup returns CDR1 SGHRS and CDR2 YFSETQ. This CDR3 has 13 residues. The TCR sequence derives from a woman in her late teens or twenties who had recovered from COVID-19. V and J are TRBV5-1 and TRBJ2-5; possible D gene TRBD2, 5 bases. The specimen sequenced was PBMCs or T cells enriched from blood (not recorded which). The CDR3 sequence is CASSYDGKETQYF. The CDR3 nucleotides read TGCGCCAGCAGTTACGACGGGAAAGAGACCCAGTACTTC.